One and the same sample provided the 32 T cell receptor beta chains below, sequenced in a study of T cell repertoires in ileal Crohn's disease (dated by TCRdb to the late 2010s). The library was obtained by the immunoSEQ multiplex PCR assay. Here the immuneACCESS table is served through TCRdb, limited to in-frame sequences with V and J called. Missing clones are a known gap in these copies; in checked studies unresolved V genes cover under half, and the rest lacks a known reason. Recorded for this sample are 6,000 or so clones; 88% of them occurred a single time. Of the sample, around 0.86% falls within the top ten clones. Before cell sorting, lamina propria lymphocytes from surgical specimens were separated using a Ficoll-hypaque gradient. The material sequenced was CD4+ T cells from ileum. These receptor sequences come from an adult with Crohn's disease. Some clones in this sample may be carry-over from other donors' samples.

The chain employs TRBV7-2 and TRBJ2-1, with D unclear. Germline V CDR1 and CDR2: SGHTA, FQGNSA. The CDR3 covers 15 residues. Trimming shortened V by 2 bases and J by 1 base, and 9 bases separated the two germline ends. The chain's CDR3 is CASSLQPASYNEQFF. CDR3 nucleotides: TGTGCCAGCAGCTTACAGCCAGCGTCCTACAATGAGCAGTTCTTC.

Regarding this clone: Within the sample, other DNA sequences also encode this same CDR3. The genes are TRBV27 and TRBJ1-3; 7 bases agree with TRBD1. Germline loops: CDR1 MNHEY, CDR2 SMNVEV (reference sequence). V lost 6 bases to trimming and J lost 0 bases; unmatched junction nucleotides: 8. This CDR3 is 16 amino acids long. The CDR3 sequence: CASSPQGVGSGNTIYF. The CDR3 DNA reads as TGTGCCAGCAGCCCCCAGGGGGTTGGCTCTGGAAACACCATATATTTT.

The V call is TRBV7-2, the J call TRBJ2-3; 10 positions match TRBD2. This CDR3 spans 18 amino acids. The ends lost 7 bases at V and 0 bases at J; junction bases unmatched: 13. Germline V gives CDR1 SGHTA, CDR2 FQGNSA. CDR3 region: CASTKGLAALVSTDTQYF. The CDR3 coding sequence is TGTGCCAGCACCAAAGGACTAGCGGCTTTAGTTAGCACAGATACGCAGTATTTT. Filled out from reference TRBV7-2 and TRBJ2-3, the complete variable domain reads GAGVSQSPSNKVTEKGKDVELRCDPISGHTALYWYRQSLGQGLEFLIYFQGNSAPDKSGLPSDRFSAERTGGSVSTLTIQRTQQEDSAVYLCASTKGLAALVSTDTQYFGPGTRLTVL.

The chain is built from TRBV23-1 and TRBJ1-4, with TRBD1 identical over 7 bases. TRBV23-1 has ORF status, its function being uncertain. This CDR3 has 15 amino acids. V was pared by 2 bases and J by 7 bases, with 7 bases of the junction left unmatched. Here the CDR3 DNA reads TGCGCCAGCAGTCAAACACGGGACAGCACTGAAAAACTGTTTTTT. Amino acid sequence: CASSQTRDSTEKLFF.

This chain uses TRBV14 with TRBJ2-1, with D maybe TRBD2 (5 bases). This CDR3 spans 16 amino acids. Germline CDR1 is SGHDN and CDR2 is FVKESK. V was pared by 1 base and J by 6 bases, with 16 bases between. The chain's CDR3 is CASSQGTSQALNEQFF. The CDR3 DNA reads TGTGCCAGCAGCCAAGGGACTTCCCAGGCGCTCAATGAGCAGTTCTTC.

The genes are TRBV18 and TRBJ1-1, with D maybe TRBD1 (6 bases). V dropped 4 bases and J dropped 7 bases, with 7 bases sitting between them. In germline, CDR1 is KGHSH, CDR2 LQKENI. The length of the CDR3 is 11 residues. The CDR3 protein is CASSQGDEAFF. In nucleotides, the CDR3 is TGTGCCAGCTCACAGGGGGATGAAGCTTTCTTT.

This clone was observed once. This chain uses TRBV29-1 with TRBJ2-2; TRBD2 agrees at 7 bases. The CDR3 covers 15 residues. Germline lookup yields CDR1 SQVTM and CDR2 ANQGSEA. V shed 6 bases, J shed 7 bases, and the junction held 14 bases outside the gene matches. The CDR3 region has the DNA TGCAGCGTGGCCCTGGGAGCGGGATCGGTCGGGGAGCTGTTTTTT. This gives the protein CSVALGAGSVGELFF.

The J gene is TRBJ2-2, the V gene TRBV7-8; perhaps TRBD2 as D (6 bases). The CDR3 covers 13 residues. CDR1 is SGHVS, CDR2 FQNEAQ, per germline. V lost 7 bases to trimming and J lost 4 bases, with 10 bases between them. The CDR3 protein is CASMQGGTGELFF. For the CDR3, the DNA is TGTGCCAGCATGCAGGGAGGCACCGGGGAGCTGTTTTTT.

The chain joins TRBV27 to TRBJ2-3; 10 nucleotides match TRBD2. This CDR3 spans 18 amino acids. Trimming cost V 5 bases and J 4 bases; bases outside gene matches: 15. Germline values: CDR1 MNHEY, CDR2 SMNVEV (reference sequence). CDR3 loop: CASSQPISGRAVADTQYF. As DNA, the CDR3 is TGTGCCAGCAGTCAACCGATCAGCGGGAGGGCGGTGGCAGATACGCAGTATTTT.

The CDR3 loop is CASSQGGLAGSHEQYF. The CDR3 DNA reads as TGTGCCAGCAGCCAAGGGGGGCTAGCTGGTTCCCACGAGCAGTACTTC. This chain uses TRBV4-2 with TRBJ2-7; possibly TRBD1 for D (6 bases). The CDR3 covers 16 residues. In germline, CDR1 is LGHNA, CDR2 YNFKEQ. Trimming stripped 1 base from V and 5 bases from J, with 18 bases between.

This chain joins TRBV7-9 and TRBJ2-3, with D unresolved. Germline V gene sequence: CDR1 SEHNR, CDR2 FQNEAQ (reference sequence). Trimming pared 5 bases from V and 9 bases from J, leaving 12 bases between. The CDR3 is 12 residues long. The CDR3: CASSPEVGTQYF. The CDR3 DNA is TGTGCCAGCAGCCCAGAAGTCGGGACGCAGTATTTT.

The chain recombines TRBV5-1 with TRBJ1-2; possible D gene TRBD1, 5 bases. This CDR3 comprises 13 residues. Per the germline V gene, CDR1 is SGHRS and CDR2 is YFSETQ. Trimming shortened V by 4 bases and J by 1 base, and 8 bases separated the two germline ends. CDR3 sequence: CASSHDSNYGYTF. In nucleotides, the CDR3 is TGCGCCAGCAGCCACGACAGTAACTATGGCTACACCTTC.

The rearrangement uses TRBV30 and TRBJ1-1; the D gene is possibly TRBD1 (5 bases). CDR3 size: 17 residues. Germline lookup yields CDR1 GTSNPN and CDR2 SVGIG (reference sequence). The V gene lost 0 bases and the J gene lost 1 base, with 18 bases spanning the gap. Written as DNA, the CDR3 is TGTGCCTGGAGTGTACGGCGGGGGGTTTCAGGGAACACTGAAGCTTTCTTT. This sequence encodes CAWSVRRGVSGNTEAFF.

The J gene is TRBJ2-2, the V gene TRBV7-7; D remains unclear. Germline CDR1 is SSHAT and CDR2 is FNYEAQ (reference sequence). V lost 4 bases and J 6 bases, leaving 15 bases between the germline ends. The CDR3 loop spans 15 amino acids. The CDR3 loop is CASSSSTSQAGELFF. As DNA, the CDR3 is TGTGCCAGCAGCTCCTCCACCAGTCAGGCCGGGGAGCTGTTTTTT.

V and J are TRBV5-6 and TRBJ2-2, with 9 bases lining up with TRBD2. This CDR3 region has 16 residues. Trimming removed 6 bases from V and 4 bases from J; junction bases left unmatched: 10. Germline CDR1 SGHDT, CDR2 YYEEEE. CDR3 sequence (DNA): TGTGCCAGCACCTTCCGGAATAGCGGGGGCACCGGGGAGCTGTTTTTT. Residues: CASTFRNSGGTGELFF. Combining the CDR3 with reference TRBV5-6 and TRBJ2-2 gives the whole variable domain DAGVTQSPTHLIKTRGQQVTLRCSPKSGHDTVSWYQQALGQGPQFIFQYYEEEERQRGNFPDRFSGHQFPNYSSELNVNALLLGDSALYLCASTFRNSGGTGELFFGEGSRLTVL.

The J gene is TRBJ2-1, the V gene TRBV27; weak D call: TRBD1 (6 bases). This CDR3 is 14 amino acids long. Germline lookup yields CDR1 MNHEY and CDR2 SMNVEV (reference sequence). V was pared by 3 bases and J by 6 bases, with 12 bases between. The CDR3 coding sequence is TGTGCCAGCAGTTTTCCAGGGGCTCCCAATGAGCAGTTCTTC. Protein sequence: CASSFPGAPNEQFF.

The chain uses TRBV19 and TRBJ1-3, with D possibly TRBD1 on 5 matching bases. V was pared by 3 bases and J by 0 bases, with 12 bases between. CDR3 size: 16 residues. The germline gives CDR1 LNHDA, CDR2 SQIVND (reference sequence). This CDR3 reads CASSMEGLSSGNTIYF. The CDR3 DNA is TGTGCCAGTAGTATGGAGGGACTGAGCTCTGGAAACACCATATATTTT. Variable domain in full (rest from reference TRBV19 and TRBJ1-3): DGGITQSPKYLFRKEGQNVTLSCEQNLNHDAMYWYRQDPGQGLRLIYYSQIVNDFQKGDIAEGYSVSREKKESFPLTVTSAQKNPTAFYLCASSMEGLSSGNTIYFGEGSWLTVV.

CDR3 in DNA: TGTGCCAGCAGTTACCAACAGGGGAACAATCAGCCCCAGCATTTT. Encoded protein: CASSYQQGNNQPQHF. The chain joins TRBV6-6 to TRBJ1-5; 7 bases are a match to TRBD1. Germline V gives CDR1 MNHNY, CDR2 SVGAGI (reference sequence). The V segment lost 2 bases and the J segment 3 bases; nucleotides outside the gene matches: 4. This CDR3 has 15 residues.

V is TRBV11-3 and J is TRBJ2-1, with D tentatively TRBD2 (5 bases). Germline V gives CDR1 SGHNT, CDR2 YENEEA. The CDR3 spans 13 residues. Trimming removed 5 bases from V and 4 bases from J, with 9 bases in between. CDR3 amino acids: CASSGGDYNEQFF. In nucleotides, the CDR3 is TGTGCCAGCAGCGGAGGTGATTACAATGAGCAGTTCTTC.

This clone was detected only once. The chain recombines TRBV4-3 with TRBJ1-2; D is uncertain. The V gene's germline CDR1 is LGHNA and CDR2 YSLEER. The V end lost 1 base, the J end lost 8 bases, and 8 bases lay between the germline ends. This CDR3 spans 12 amino acids. The CDR3 sequence is CASSQGPVGYTF. CDR3 DNA: TGCGCCAGCAGCCAAGGGCCAGTCGGCTACACCTTC.

This clone has a single count. This chain uses TRBV19 with TRBJ1-4; 7 nucleotides align to TRBD1. The CDR3 extends over 14 amino acids. V lost 3 bases, J lost 7 bases, and 5 bases stayed unmatched. Per germline, CDR1 LNHDA and CDR2 SQIVND (reference sequence). The CDR3 protein is CASSMGTAPEKLFF. CDR3 bases: TGTGCCAGTAGTATGGGGACAGCCCCTGAAAAACTGTTTTTT.

This chain connects TRBV5-1 to TRBJ2-3; 10 nucleotides match TRBD1. Trimming at V came to 4 bases and at J to 4 bases, leaving 9 bases not matched to a gene. Germline-derived CDR1 and CDR2 are SGHRS and YFSETQ. CDR3 length: 16 residues. Written as DNA, the CDR3 is TGCGCCAGCAGCCCCAACCTTGGACAGGGGGCAGATACGCAGTATTTT. Protein: CASSPNLGQGADTQYF. Full variable domain (remainder filled in from reference TRBV5-1 and TRBJ2-3): KAGVTQTPRYLIKTRGQQVTLSCSPISGHRSVSWYQQTPGQGLQFLFEYFSETQRNKGNFPGRFSGRQFSNSRSEMNVSTLELGDSALYLCASSPNLGQGADTQYFGPGTRLTVL.

The chain employs TRBV6-5 and TRBJ2-4; D is possibly TRBD1 (6 bases). Germline CDR1 MNHEY, CDR2 SVGAGI. V lost 6 bases and J 6 bases, leaving 9 bases between the germline ends. The CDR3 length is 12 residues. The CDR3: CASRDRVNIQYF. CDR3 DNA: TGTGCCAGCAGGGACAGAGTAAACATTCAGTACTTC.

J is TRBJ1-1 and V is TRBV7-9, with a weak D call TRBD1 (6 bases). This CDR3 contains 15 residues. Between the trimmed V and J ends, which lost 5 bases and 4 bases, there was a span of 17 bases. The germline gives CDR1 SEHNR, CDR2 FQNEAQ (reference sequence). The CDR3, as DNA: TGTGCCAGCAGCCGATCTACAGGGTTGATCACTGAAGCTTTCTTT. Protein sequence: CASSRSTGLITEAFF.

The chain carries TRBV5-5 and TRBJ1-1; 8 nucleotides align to TRBD1. Trimming took 2 bases from V and 4 from J; bases not matched to a gene: 7. CDR1 and CDR2 from the germline V gene are SGHKS and YYEKEE (reference sequence). CDR3 size: 15 residues. CDR3 amino acids: CASSFNTGGTTEAFF. Here the CDR3 DNA reads TGTGCCAGCAGCTTTAATACAGGGGGGACCACTGAAGCTTTCTTT.

This clone appeared a few times. The chain joins TRBV19 to TRBJ2-6; weak D call: TRBD1 (5 bases). Germline V CDR1 and CDR2: LNHDA, SQIVND (reference sequence). Trimming removed 6 bases at V and 0 bases at J, with 9 bases between. The CDR3 loop spans 15 amino acids. This CDR3 reads CASSPRGSGANVLTF. As DNA, the CDR3 is TGTGCCAGTAGCCCAAGGGGCTCTGGGGCCAACGTCCTGACTTTC.

The rearrangement uses TRBV30 and TRBJ1-5, with 8 nucleotides matching TRBD1. The CDR3 sequence is 11 residues long. Germline V gene sequence: CDR1 GTSNPN, CDR2 SVGIG (reference sequence). The V and J ends lost 5 bases and 9 bases, in that order; junction bases with no gene match: 3. The CDR3 DNA reads as TGTGCCTGGGGCGACAGGGGGCCCCAGCATTTT. Translation: CAWGDRGPQHF.

The chain combines TRBV7-2 with TRBJ2-1; 7 bases match TRBD2. V gave up 5 bases and J gave up 7 bases; unmatched junction bases: 14. Per the germline V gene, CDR1 is SGHTA and CDR2 is FQGNSA. The CDR3 sequence is 16 residues long. The CDR3, as DNA: TGTGCCAGCAGCCCCTCGAGCGGGGCCGGGAATAATGAGCAGTTCTTC. It translates to CASSPSSGAGNNEQFF.

The CDR3 is CAWSVMGGKETQYF. The CDR3 DNA reads as TGTGCCTGGAGTGTAATGGGAGGGAAAGAGACCCAGTACTTC. The chain has TRBV30 and TRBJ2-5, with 7 bases lining up with TRBD2. CDR3 size: 14 residues. Germline lookup yields CDR1 GTSNPN and CDR2 SVGIG (reference sequence). Trimming took 0 bases from V and 3 from J; bases not matched to a gene: 4. The whole variable domain, remainder taken from reference TRBV30 and TRBJ2-5, is SQTIHQWPATLVQPVGSPLSLECTVEGTSNPNLYWYRQAAGRGLQLLFYSVGIGQISSEVPQNLSASRPQDRQFILSSKKLLLSDSGFYLCAWSVMGGKETQYFGPGTRLLVL.

This clone has more than one count but fewer than ten. The chain uses TRBV27 and TRBJ2-1; no clear D. Trimming took 7 bases from V and 4 from J, leaving 8 bases between them. Germline V gives CDR1 MNHEY, CDR2 SMNVEV (reference sequence). The CDR3 spans 12 residues. In DNA form, the CDR3 reads TGTGCCAGCAAAAGCTATTACAATGAGCAGTTCTTC. This sequence encodes CASKSYYNEQFF.

The chain is built from TRBV28 and TRBJ2-2, with D possibly TRBD2 on 6 matching bases. Trimming removed 1 base at V and 3 bases at J, with 9 bases between. This CDR3 contains 15 residues. Germline CDR1 reads MDHEN; CDR2 reads SYDVKM. CDR3 sequence reads: CASSLSGRYTGELFF. CDR3 coding DNA: TGTGCCAGCAGTTTATCAGGGAGGTACACCGGGGAGCTGTTTTTT.

The table lists this clone with a few counts. The chain employs TRBV30 and TRBJ1-1, with 7 bases that match TRBD1. Per the germline V gene, CDR1 is GTSNPN and CDR2 is SVGIG (reference sequence). The J segment lost 2 bases and the V segment lost 4 bases, leaving 4 bases of the junction unmatched. The CDR3 has 13 residues. The CDR3 DNA reads TGTGCCTGGACACGGGACAGCAACACTGAAGCTTTCTTT. Encoded protein: CAWTRDSNTEAFF.